Detailed here is one TCR beta chain. The data belong to a study of blood T cell repertoires in COVID-19. The CDR3 consists of 13 residues. Trimming left V 0 bases short and J 8 bases short, with 11 bases between. The germline CDR1 and CDR2 sequences are GTSNPN and SVGIG (reference sequence). TCRdb's table, derived via immunoSEQ multiplex PCR, lists solely in-frame clones and lacks some. Counted here are 60,000 to 65,000 clones, about nine tenths occurring once; the ten biggest clones make up under 9.5%. The chain joins TRBV30 to TRBJ2-1; D might be TRBD2 (6 bases). The sequencing input was peripheral blood. This sequence was found in a human donor with active COVID-19. The donor label of this sample is uncertain. The chain's CDR3 is CAWSVTSFDEQFF. In DNA form, the CDR3 reads TGTGCCTGGAGTGTGACTAGTTTCGATGAGCAGTTCTTC.